Shown below are 9 T cell receptor beta chains from a single sample sequenced in a study of T cells expressing NK-cell markers. TCRdb re-analyzed the 5' RACE reads; it lists each CDR3 protein once, without DNA. The table lists 500,000 or so distinct CDR3 sequences. The specimen was blood T cells: a sorted CD56 or NKG2C T cell subset, CD4+ or CD8+ T cells, or bulk PBMC T cells (not recorded which). Every receptor here comes from a man aged 18-30 years in good health.

The chain recombines TRBV12-3 or TRBV12-4 with TRBJ2-3; TCRdb outputs TRBD1, but without DNA this stays unchecked. The CDR3 covers 15 residues. The CDR3 sequence is CASSLDRGLSDTQYF.

This rearrangement joins TRBV10-2 to TRBJ2-1; TCRdb lists TRBD2, though no DNA is available to test this call. In germline, CDR1 is WSHSY, CDR2 SAAADI. The CDR3 is 18 amino acids. CDR3 protein: CASSSGTSGSSSYNEQFF.

The chain uses TRBV28 and TRBJ2-3; without DNA, the TCRdb call of TRBD1 cannot be checked. The CDR3 runs to 16 residues. Germline V gene lookup returns CDR1 MDHEN and CDR2 SYDVKM. This chain's CDR3 is CASSVSAGTRTDTQYF.

The chain links TRBV6-8 to TRBJ2-5; absent DNA, TCRdb's TRBD1 call cannot be checked. Germline V gene data show CDR1 as MNHGY and CDR2 as SAAAGT. The CDR3 sequence is 13 residues long. This chain's CDR3 is CANANREQETQYF.

The chain carries TRBV7-9 and TRBJ2-3; TCRdb reports TRBD2, a call that lacks DNA to check it against. This CDR3 is built from 16 residues. Germline V CDR1 and CDR2: SEHNR, FQNEAQ (reference sequence). The CDR3 region is CASSSTSGVIKDTQYF.

The rearrangement joins TRBV7-9 to TRBJ1-6; TCRdb picks TRBD1, but there is no DNA to check that call. This CDR3 comprises 13 residues. Germline V gives CDR1 SEHNR, CDR2 FQNEAQ (reference sequence). The CDR3 protein is CASSLAEGSPLHF.

The rearrangement uses TRBV20-1 and TRBJ2-5; TCRdb's D call, TRBD2, is unchecked because there is no DNA. CDR1 and CDR2 from the germline V gene are DFQATT and SNEGSKA (reference sequence). CDR3 size: 15 residues. The CDR3 sequence: CSPGTAGGPRETQYF.

The CDR3 region is CASSVVGLSLNTEAFF. This chain uses TRBV2 with TRBJ1-1; the TCRdb D gene call, TRBD1, has no DNA to confirm it. The CDR3 is 16 amino acids. Germline-derived CDR1 and CDR2 are SNHLY and FYNNEI.

The chain uses TRBV20-1 and TRBJ2-3; TCRdb outputs TRBD2, but without DNA this stays unchecked. Germline CDR1 reads DFQATT; CDR2 reads SNEGSKA (reference sequence). The CDR3 length is 14 residues. The CDR3: CSATGLGSTDTQYF.